Here is one TCR beta chain with its context. Its antigen is not yet known. Nothing much larger sits one base from this clone, and base qualities are not available. The library came from 5' RACE. For sequencing, an Illumina HiSeq 2500 was employed. The second PCR ran for about 7 to 11 cycles and used a J-beta primer mix along with a sample-barcoded 5' primer. Each TCR beta cDNA molecule received a unique molecular identifier from a template-switch 5' adaptor carrying 12 random nucleotides. At least 2.5 million CDR3-containing paired-end reads were obtained from each sample. The Mint cDNA synthesis kit, primed by a TRBC-specific oligonucleotide, was used to synthesize first-strand cDNA from all RNA. After uracil-DNA glycosylase treatment, a first 18-cycle PCR used universal primers M1SS and BC2_uni_R on all cDNA. In the source study's methods: Each sample was normalized by randomly selecting 1 million high-quality reads, each carrying a distinct molecular identifier. Instead of being binned into consensus sequences, reads with shared molecular identifiers were discarded. MiTCR, set to a Q25 quality threshold and the strictest error-elimination algorithm, was used for CDR3 identification, clonotype clustering and error correction. Lower-bound total TCR beta diversity was estimated with a nonparametric unseen species model using Euler transformation. TCRdb took the public reads, trimmed them with fastp at Q25, ran MiXCR for clone calling and kept in-frame beta chains. When rows share a CDR3 protein, they turn into one entry using the most common DNA and genes. TCRdb, rather than the study authors, made the V and J calls. The sample data list hundreds of thousands of distinct CDR3 sequences, and about 56% of these were observed just once. More than 25% of the sample lies in the top ten.

These data are taken from a study of blood T cells in healthy people across ages (dated by TCRdb to the mid-2010s). In the study overall: In model experiments, template switching captured about one uniquely barcoded TCR beta cDNA molecule for every two T cells. Donors of different ages were randomly distributed across sequencing lanes to avoid experimental bias. Two additional independent replicas of 1 million unique cDNA reads from the same blood draw were analyzed for two donors (one aged 18 to 30 and one aged 80 or older). The study measured age-related changes in TCR beta repertoire diversity using deep sequencing normalized with unique cDNA molecular identifiers. Donors were grouped into four age groups: young (average about 15 years), middle-aged (less than 40), aged (around 60) and long-lived (about 90). Study-level results and caveats: There was a strong correlation between observed TCR beta diversity and the percentage of naive T cells measured by flow cytometry. Because profiling used bulk unsorted PBMCs, naive and antigen-experienced compartments could not be compared conclusively. Compared with the aged group, the long-lived group had more naive CD4+ T cells, fewer expanded clones and increased TCR diversity, suggesting age selection. As age increased, observed TCR beta diversity per million T cells dropped in a roughly linear way, and a significant reduction was already evident by age roughly 36. Total diversity estimates from one million sequenced T cells were considered lower bounds and underestimates. The CMV infection status of donors was not known, potentially confounding age-related changes in expanded clonotypes.

Donors were a few dozen systemically healthy Caucasian individuals from Russia aged roughly 6 to 100 years. Ten milliliters of peripheral blood were drawn from each donor into EDTA-treated Vacutainer tubes. Ficoll-Paque density-gradient centrifugation was used to isolate PBMCs, with at least 7 million per sample. Total RNA, at least 5 micrograms per sample, was extracted from PBMCs with Trizol reagent. For every donor, flow cytometry on a PBMC aliquot measured the percentage of naive CD45RAhigh/CD27high T cells. The receptor was isolated from a man aged 40-49 years in good health. The sequencing sample was made of blood.

CDR3 reads: CASSNTGWAQETQYF. The nucleotide sequence is given as TGTGCCAGCAGTAATACAGGATGGGCCCAAGAGACCCAGTACTTC. In this chain, TRBV27 is recombined with TRBJ2-5; possibly the D gene is TRBD1, per 5 matching bases. Cut back by 5 bases and 1 base, the V and J ends lie 14 bases apart. Counted from cysteine to phenylalanine, this CDR3 has 15 amino acids. Of all the DNA, just the CDR3 is kept, 45 bases in frame from base 1. CDR1 and CDR2 (MNHEY, SMNVEV) derive from the germline V gene (reference sequence).